This passage covers 5 T cell receptor beta chains from one sample sequenced in a study of blood T cell repertoires in COVID-19. Produced via immunoSEQ multiplex PCR; TCRdb's table is partial and in-frame only. In the table there are some 220,000 clones, approximately 82% of which are singletons. Sequenced material: peripheral blood. These receptors came from a man aged 45-65 years with active or convalescent COVID-19.

The CDR3 bases are TGTGCCACCAGCAGAGATGGGAGCGAAAAACTGTTTTTT. Protein product: CATSRDGSEKLFF. The chain carries TRBV15 and TRBJ1-4, with D hard to call. Trimming removed 0 bases from V and 8 bases from J, with 7 bases in between. The CDR3 sequence is 13 residues long. CDR1 is LNHNV and CDR2 is YYDKDF in the germline V gene (reference sequence).

CDR3 sequence: CASSMQGRGTEAFF. As DNA, the CDR3 is TGTGCCAGTAGTATGCAGGGGAGGGGAACTGAAGCTTTCTTT. The J gene is TRBJ1-1, the V gene TRBV19, with D perhaps TRBD1 (6 bases). Germline assignment: CDR1 LNHDA and CDR2 SQIVND (reference sequence). V shed 3 bases and J shed 5 bases, with 13 bases lying between them. This CDR3 has 14 residues.

This chain joins TRBV10-3 and TRBJ2-3, with no clear D. CDR1 is ENHRY, CDR2 SYGVKD, per germline. Between the trimmed V and J ends, which lost 2 bases and 2 bases, there was a span of 11 bases. The CDR3 consists of 15 residues. The CDR3 coding sequence is TGTGCCATCAGTGAGGTACAGTCGGTCACAGATACGCAGTATTTT. Translation gives CAISEVQSVTDTQYF.

V usage is TRBV18 and J usage is TRBJ2-7; D possibly corresponds to TRBD2 (6 bases). CDR3 length equals 15 residues. Germline V gene sequence: CDR1 KGHSH, CDR2 LQKENI. V was cut by 3 bases and J by 3 bases, with 15 bases left in between. The CDR3 protein is CASSPGTSRYYEQYF. For the CDR3, the DNA is TGTGCCAGCTCACCTGGAACTAGCAGGTACTACGAGCAGTACTTC.

The CDR3 DNA sequence: TGTGCCAGCAGTCCGAGGATTAAGGGGTACGAGCAGTACTTC. It encodes CASSPRIKGYEQYF. V and J are TRBV28 and TRBJ2-7, with D perhaps TRBD1 (5 bases). V was shortened by 5 bases and J by 4 bases, with 15 bases between the two germline ends. CDR3 size: 14 residues. Germline values: CDR1 MDHEN, CDR2 SYDVKM.